This T cell receptor beta chain derives from a study of blood T cell repertoires in COVID-19. Study summary: T cells, B-cell-depleted T cells, or PBMCs supplied cDNA or gDNA.

In the source study's methods: Reference gene primer amplification gave nucleated cell count estimates. TCRdb's table, derived via immunoSEQ multiplex PCR, lists solely in-frame clones and lacks some. The V and J calls and clone size come from that table; D and trimming were worked out from the DNA. The sample has roughly 220,000 clones, roughly 80% seen once. This CDR3 contains 16 residues. V lost 5 bases and J 5 bases, leaving 24 bases between the germline ends. Germline CDR1 and CDR2: SQVTM and ANQGSEA. This study enrolled people aged roughly 18 to 89 from roughly 24 US geographic areas. The source is a woman aged 40 to 50 with acute COVID-19. The chain couples TRBV29-1 to TRBJ2-5; D may be TRBD1 (5 bases). Material: PBMCs or T cells enriched from blood (not recorded which). The CDR3 bases are TGCAGCGTTTCTTTTTCCGTGATGATTAAGGGGGAGACCCAGTACTTC. Its protein product is CSVSFSVMIKGETQYF.